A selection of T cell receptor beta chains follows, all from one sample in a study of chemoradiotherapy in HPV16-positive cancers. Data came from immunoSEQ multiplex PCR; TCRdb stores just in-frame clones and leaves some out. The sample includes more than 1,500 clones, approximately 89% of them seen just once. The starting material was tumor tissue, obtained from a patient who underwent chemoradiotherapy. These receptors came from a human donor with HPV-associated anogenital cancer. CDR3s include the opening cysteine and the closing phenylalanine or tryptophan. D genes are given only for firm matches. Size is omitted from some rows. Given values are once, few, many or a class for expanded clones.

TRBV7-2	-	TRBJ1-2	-	CASTNREANYGYTF	TGTGCCAGCACCAACAGGGAAGCTAACTATGGCTACACCTTC
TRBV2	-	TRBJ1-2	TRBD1	CASRLQGTYGYTF	TGTGCCAGCCGTCTACAGGGGACCTATGGCTACACCTTC
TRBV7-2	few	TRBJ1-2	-	CASSPQGYGYTF	TGTGCCAGCAGCCCCCAGGGGTATGGCTACACCTTC
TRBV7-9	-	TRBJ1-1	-	CASRSSQRGRRRDTEAFF	TGTGCCAGCAGGTCCTCACAGAGGGGGAGGAGGAGGGACACTGAAGCTTTCTTT
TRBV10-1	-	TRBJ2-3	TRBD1	CASSDRGLADTQYF	TGCGCCAGCAGCGACAGGGGGCTCGCAGATACGCAGTATTTT
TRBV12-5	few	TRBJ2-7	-	CASGAPLGPGGFEQYF	TGTGCTAGTGGTGCACCTTTGGGGCCCGGGGGTTTCGAGCAGTACTTC
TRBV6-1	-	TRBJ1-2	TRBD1	CASSEVWTGDGYTF	TGTGCCAGCAGTGAAGTTTGGACAGGGGATGGCTACACCTTC
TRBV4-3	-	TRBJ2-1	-	CASSQDSGINEQFF	TGCGCCAGCAGCCAAGACTCCGGAATCAATGAGCAGTTCTTC
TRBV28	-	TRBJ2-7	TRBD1	CASSRQGNSYEQYF	TGTGCCAGCAGCCGACAGGGGAACTCCTACGAGCAGTACTTC
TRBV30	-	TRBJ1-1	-	CTWRSPVATNTEAFF	TGTACCTGGAGGTCACCCGTGGCGACGAACACTGAAGCTTTCTTT
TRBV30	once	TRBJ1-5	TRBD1	CAWSGTGGNQPQHF	TGTGCCTGGAGCGGAACAGGGGGTAATCAGCCCCAGCATTTT
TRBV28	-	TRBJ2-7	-	CASSGTTAYEQYF	TGTGCCAGCAGTGGCACTACCGCCTACGAGCAGTACTTC
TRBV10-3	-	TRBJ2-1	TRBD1	CAIRAGDRGPSEQFF	TGTGCCATCAGGGCCGGGGACAGGGGGCCAAGTGAGCAGTTCTTC
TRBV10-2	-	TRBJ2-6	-	CASSSTPSSGANVLTF	TGCGCCAGCAGCTCGACCCCTAGCTCTGGGGCCAACGTCCTGACTTTC
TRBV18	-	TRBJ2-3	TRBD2	CASSPGLAGAGTDTQYF	TGTGCCAGCTCACCTGGACTAGCGGGGGCCGGCACAGATACGCAGTATTTT
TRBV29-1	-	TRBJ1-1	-	CSVEAGNIDKNTEAFF	TGCAGCGTTGAAGCCGGAAACATCGACAAGAACACTGAAGCTTTCTTT
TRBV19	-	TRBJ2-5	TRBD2	CASSFAGGETQYF	TGTGCCAGTAGTTTCGCGGGAGGCGAGACCCAGTACTTC
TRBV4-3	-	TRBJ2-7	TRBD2	CASSQRSGDYEQYF	TGCGCCAGCAGCCAACGAAGCGGGGACTACGAGCAGTACTTC
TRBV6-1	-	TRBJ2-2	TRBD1	CASSELTGGTGELFF	TGTGCCAGCAGTGAACTTACAGGGGGCACCGGGGAGCTGTTTTTT
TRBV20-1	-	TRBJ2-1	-	CSASTRNEQFF	TGCAGTGCTAGTACGCGGAATGAGCAGTTCTTC
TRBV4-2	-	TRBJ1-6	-	CASSRGGGRGSPLHF	TGTGCCAGCAGCCGAGGAGGGGGTCGGGGTTCACCCCTCCACTTT